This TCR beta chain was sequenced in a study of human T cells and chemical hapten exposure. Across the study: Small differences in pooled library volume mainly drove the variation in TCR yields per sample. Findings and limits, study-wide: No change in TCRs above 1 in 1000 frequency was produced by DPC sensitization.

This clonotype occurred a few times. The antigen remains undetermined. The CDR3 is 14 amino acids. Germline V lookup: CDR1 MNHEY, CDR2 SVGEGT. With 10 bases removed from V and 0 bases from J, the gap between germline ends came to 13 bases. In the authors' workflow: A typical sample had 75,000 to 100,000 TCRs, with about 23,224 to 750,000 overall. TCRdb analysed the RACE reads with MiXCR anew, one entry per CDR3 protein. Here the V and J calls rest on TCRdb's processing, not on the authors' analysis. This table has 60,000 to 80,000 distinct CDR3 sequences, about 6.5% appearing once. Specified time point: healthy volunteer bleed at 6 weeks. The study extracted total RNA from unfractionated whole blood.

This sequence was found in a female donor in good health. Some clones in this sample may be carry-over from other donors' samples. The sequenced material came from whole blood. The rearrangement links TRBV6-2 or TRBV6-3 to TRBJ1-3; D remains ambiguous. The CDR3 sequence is CAILGLISGNTIYF. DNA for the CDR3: TGTGCCATCTTAGGACTGATCTCTGGAAACACCATATATTTT.